This T cell receptor (beta chain) derives from a study of T cell responses to AZD1222 COVID-19 vaccine. Study observations and caveats: The donors showed a predominance of white British ancestry and of females, with possible underestimation of clonal diversity. Baseline testing showed seropositivity in only 5 or 6 AZD1222 recipients. No repertoire was sampled before or during the peak T cell response, only after it. Nearly half of spike-specific TCRs reportedly target unmutated variant regions.

This clone was seen only once. Its antigen is not identified. Here immunoSEQ multiplex PCR was the method, and the copy in TCRdb shows in-frame clones only, minus some. This table has 110,000 to 150,000 clones, just under 95% appearing once. There are 13 residues in the CDR3. V lost 4 bases to trimming and J lost 0 bases, with 4 bases between them. The sequence was obtained from an adult who had recovered from COVID-19. The genes are TRBV12-3 or TRBV12-4 and TRBJ2-1; no clear D gene. Sequenced here: peripheral blood, sampled after recovery from COVID-19. CDR3 nucleotide sequence: TGTGCCAGCAGTTGGGACTCCTACAATGAGCAGTTCTTC. It codes for CASSWDSYNEQFF.